This T cell receptor (beta chain) was captured in a study of T cells in Graves' hyperthyroidism and ophthalmopathy. Study background: At initial diagnosis, before any treatment had begun, peripheral blood was obtained.

Trimming removed 7 bases at V and 1 base at J, with 11 bases between. The germline V gene has CDR1 LGHNT and CDR2 FRNRAP. The CDR3 contains 14 residues. TCR beta CDR3 sequences were amplified from RNA transcripts. HTBI primers drove first-round RT-PCR of the TCR CDR3. In TCRdb, the multiplex PCR reads were re-called with MiXCR into one record per CDR3 protein. The data contain a few hundred thousand distinct CDR3 sequences, approximately 14% of them singletons. Uncontrolled infection, other autoimmune disease, pregnancy or lactation barred patients from enrollment. The sequenced material came from blood. The V call is TRBV12-5, the J call TRBJ1-5; maybe TRBD1 (6 bases). The sequence was obtained from a woman in her late teens or twenties with Graves' hyperthyroidism. The CDR3 region is CASVGASSNQPQHF. CDR3 coding DNA: TGTGCTAGTGTGGGGGCCTCCAGCAATCAGCCCCAGCATTTT.